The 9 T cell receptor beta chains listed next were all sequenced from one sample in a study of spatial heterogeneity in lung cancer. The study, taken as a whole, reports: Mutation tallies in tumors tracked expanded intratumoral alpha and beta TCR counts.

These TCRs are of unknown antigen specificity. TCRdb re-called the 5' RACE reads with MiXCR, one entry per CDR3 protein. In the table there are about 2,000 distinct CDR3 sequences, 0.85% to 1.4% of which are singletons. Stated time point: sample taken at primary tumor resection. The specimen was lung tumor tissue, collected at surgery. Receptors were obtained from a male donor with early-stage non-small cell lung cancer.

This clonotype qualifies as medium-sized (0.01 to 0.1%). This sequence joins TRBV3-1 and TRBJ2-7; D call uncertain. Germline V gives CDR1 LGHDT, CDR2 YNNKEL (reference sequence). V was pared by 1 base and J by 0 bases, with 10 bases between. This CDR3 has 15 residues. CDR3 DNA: TGTGCCAGCAGCCAAGCCTTAGGGATCTCCTACGAGCAGTACTTC. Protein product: CASSQALGISYEQYF.

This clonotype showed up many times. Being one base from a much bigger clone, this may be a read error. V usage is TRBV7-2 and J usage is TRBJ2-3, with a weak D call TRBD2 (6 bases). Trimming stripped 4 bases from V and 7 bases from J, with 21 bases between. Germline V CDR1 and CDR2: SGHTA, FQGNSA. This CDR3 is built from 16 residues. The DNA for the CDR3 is TGTGCCAGCAGCTCTAGGAGCGCGGGGAGTTCAAATACGCAGTATTTT. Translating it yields CASSSRSAGSSNTQYF.

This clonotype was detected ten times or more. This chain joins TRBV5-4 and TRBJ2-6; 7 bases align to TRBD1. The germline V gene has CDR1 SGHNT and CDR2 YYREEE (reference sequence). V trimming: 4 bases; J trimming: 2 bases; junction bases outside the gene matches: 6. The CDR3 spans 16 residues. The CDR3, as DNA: TGTGCCAGCAGCCCAAAACAGGGGACTGGGGCCAACGTCCTGACTTTC. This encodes CASSPKQGTGANVLTF.

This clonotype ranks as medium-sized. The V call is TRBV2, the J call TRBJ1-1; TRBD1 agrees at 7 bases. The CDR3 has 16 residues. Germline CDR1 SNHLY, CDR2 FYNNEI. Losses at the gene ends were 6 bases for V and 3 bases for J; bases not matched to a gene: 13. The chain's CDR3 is CASRPSLQGKYTEAFF. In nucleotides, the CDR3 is TGTGCCAGCAGGCCCAGTTTACAGGGGAAGTACACTGAAGCTTTCTTT.

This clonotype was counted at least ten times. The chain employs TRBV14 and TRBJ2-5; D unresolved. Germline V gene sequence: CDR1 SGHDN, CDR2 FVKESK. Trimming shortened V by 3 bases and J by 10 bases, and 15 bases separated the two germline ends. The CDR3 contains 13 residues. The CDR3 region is CASSQTPPGDQYF. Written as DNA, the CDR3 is TGTGCCAGCAGCCAGACACCCCCCGGAGACCAGTACTTC. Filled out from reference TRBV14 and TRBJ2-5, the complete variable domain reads EAGVTQFPSHSVIEKGQTVTLRCDPISGHDNLYWYRRVMGKEIKFLLHFVKESKQDESGMPNNRFLAERTGGTYSTLKVQPAELEDSGVYFCASSQTPPGDQYFGPGTRLLVL.

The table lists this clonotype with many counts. CDR3 coding DNA: TGTGCCAGCAGTTACTCCTCTGGTAGCGGGACCACCGGGGAGCTGTTTTTT. Amino acid sequence: CASSYSSGSGTTGELFF. The rearrangement links TRBV6-5 to TRBJ2-2, with 8 positions matching TRBD2. The CDR3 has 17 residues. Germline V gene data show CDR1 as MNHEY and CDR2 as SVGAGI. The J segment lost 4 bases and the V segment lost 0 bases, leaving 7 bases of the junction unmatched.

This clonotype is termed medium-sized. The CDR3 reads CASSPGQGAYNQPQHF. In nucleotides, the CDR3 is TGTGCCAGCAGTCCGGGACAGGGGGCCTACAATCAGCCCCAGCATTTT. The chain joins TRBV6-6 to TRBJ1-5, with 12 bases matching TRBD1. This CDR3 is 16 amino acids long. V was clipped by 5 bases and J by 3 bases; unmatched bases: 5. Per the germline V gene, CDR1 is MNHNY and CDR2 is SVGAGI (reference sequence).

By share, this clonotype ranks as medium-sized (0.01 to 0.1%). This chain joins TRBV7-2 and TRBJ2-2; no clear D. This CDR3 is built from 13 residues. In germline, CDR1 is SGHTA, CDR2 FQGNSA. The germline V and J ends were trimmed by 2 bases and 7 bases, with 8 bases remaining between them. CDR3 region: CASSLSVNGELFF. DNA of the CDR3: TGTGCCAGCAGCTTAAGCGTCAACGGGGAGCTGTTTTTT.

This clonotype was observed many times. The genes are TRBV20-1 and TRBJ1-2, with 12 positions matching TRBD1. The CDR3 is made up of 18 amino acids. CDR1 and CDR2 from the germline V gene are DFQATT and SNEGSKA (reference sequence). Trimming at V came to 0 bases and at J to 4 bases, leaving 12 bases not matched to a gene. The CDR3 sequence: CSARDTSGTGGPTYGYTF. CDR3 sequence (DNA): TGCAGTGCTAGAGATACCTCCGGGACAGGGGGCCCCACCTATGGCTACACCTTC.